These 32 T cell receptor beta chains were all obtained from the same sample, sequenced in a study of CD8 T cells in Susac syndrome. RNA, at about 0.5 to 1 ug, was reverse transcribed with random hexamers. TCRdb redid the calling of the immunoSEQ multiplex PCR reads with MiXCR, one entry per CDR3 protein. The sample has 200,000 to 300,000 distinct CDR3 sequences, around 95% seen once; the top ten hold 0.065% to 0.075%. The specimen was CD4+ T cells from PBMCs. Every receptor here comes from a human donor with multiple sclerosis.

This clonotype appeared once. The genes are TRBV5-1 and TRBJ2-3, with 9 positions matching TRBD2. This CDR3 has 17 residues. Germline V gives CDR1 SGHRS, CDR2 YFSETQ. Trimming at V came to 0 bases and at J to 5 bases, leaving 10 bases not matched to a gene. CDR3 DNA sequence: TGCGCCAGCAGCTTGGGTTTAGCGGGGGCCGGACAAGATACGCAGTATTTT. Its translation is CASSLGLAGAGQDTQYF.

The rearrangement joins TRBV27 to TRBJ2-5; D possibly matches TRBD1 or TRBD2 (6 bases each). Trimming took 8 bases from V and 5 from J, leaving 18 bases between them. There are 14 residues in the CDR3. Germline loops: CDR1 MNHEY, CDR2 SMNVEV (reference sequence). The CDR3 coding sequence is TGTGCCAGCGGGGGGCTAGTCGGTCTGGAGACCCAGTACTTC. Translating gives CASGGLVGLETQYF.

The gene calls are TRBV30 and TRBJ2-2; perhaps TRBD2 as D (6 bases). This CDR3 has 14 amino acids. The germline V gene has CDR1 GTSNPN and CDR2 SVGIG (reference sequence). Between the trimmed V and J ends, which lost 5 bases and 4 bases, there was a span of 14 bases. The CDR3 reads CAWARLERTGELFF. For the CDR3, the DNA is TGTGCCTGGGCCAGACTAGAGCGCACCGGGGAGCTGTTTTTT.

The chain is built from TRBV29-1 and TRBJ2-2, with 7 bases matching TRBD1. The V gene's germline CDR1 is SQVTM and CDR2 ANQGSEA. After removal of 7 bases from V and 3 bases from J, the junction contained 5 bases not matched to a gene. There are 13 residues in the CDR3. CDR3 DNA: TGCAGCGAAGGGGGCGTCGACACCGGGGAGCTGTTTTTT. Amino acid sequence: CSEGGVDTGELFF.

CDR3 loop: CASRGPPTDTQYF. The DNA for the CDR3 is TGTGCCAGCAGGGGGCCGCCCACAGATACGCAGTATTTT. The chain has TRBV6-5 and TRBJ2-3; D might be TRBD1 (5 bases). V was trimmed by 6 bases and J by 2 bases, leaving 9 bases between them. This CDR3 has 13 amino acids. Germline V lookup: CDR1 MNHEY, CDR2 SVGAGI.

This clonotype showed up just a few times. The V and J genes are TRBV4-2 and TRBJ1-2; maybe TRBD1 (5 bases). CDR1 LGHNA and CDR2 YNFKEQ come from the germline V gene. The CDR3 runs to 14 residues. The ends were cut back, 1 base at V and 2 bases at J, with 8 bases in the middle. The CDR3 here is CASSQGEGNYGYTF. The DNA for the CDR3 is TGTGCCAGCAGCCAAGGAGAGGGGAACTATGGCTACACCTTC.

The CDR3 coding sequence is TGTGCCAGCAGTGAAGGCGCGAAAGATACGCAGTATTTT. Its protein is CASSEGAKDTQYF. V is TRBV6-1 and J is TRBJ2-3; D gene ambiguous. Germline V lookup: CDR1 MNHNS, CDR2 SASEGT. This CDR3 contains 13 residues. V gave up 1 base and J gave up 5 bases, with 7 bases separating them.

The J gene is TRBJ1-4, the V gene TRBV3-1; unclear D gene. Germline assignment: CDR1 LGHDT and CDR2 YNNKEL (reference sequence). V lost 1 base, J lost 9 bases, and 9 bases lay in between. The CDR3 consists of 13 residues. CDR3 in amino acids: CASSQGSTQKLFF. The CDR3 coding sequence is TGTGCCAGCAGCCAAGGATCGACCCAAAAACTGTTTTTT. Using reference TRBV3-1 and TRBJ1-4 for the parts outside the CDR3, the full variable domain is DTAVSQTPKYLVTQMGNDKSIKCEQNLGHDTMYWYKQDSKKFLKIMFSYNNKELIINETVPNRFSPKSPDKAHLNLHINSLELGDSAVYFCASSQGSTQKLFFGSGTQLSVL.

This chain links TRBV9 with TRBJ1-3; maybe TRBD1 (5 bases). The V gene's germline CDR1 is SGDLS and CDR2 YYNGEE. The length of the CDR3 is 15 residues. The V end was cut by 0 bases, the J end by 3 bases, with 10 bases between. The DNA of the CDR3 is TGTGCCAGCAGCGTAGGACGGAGGGGTGGAAACACCATATATTTT. Protein sequence: CASSVGRRGGNTIYF.

The V call is TRBV19, the J call TRBJ1-5; no clear D. CDR3 length: 13 residues. The germline gives CDR1 LNHDA, CDR2 SQIVND (reference sequence). With 3 bases removed from V and 5 bases from J, the gap between germline ends came to 8 bases. The CDR3 nucleotides are TGTGCCAGTAGTATGACTGGTGATCAGCCCCAGCATTTT. Translation gives CASSMTGDQPQHF. Based on the CDR3 plus reference TRBV19 and TRBJ1-5, the full variable domain is DGGITQSPKYLFRKEGQNVTLSCEQNLNHDAMYWYRQDPGQGLRLIYYSQIVNDFQKGDIAEGYSVSREKKESFPLTVTSAQKNPTAFYLCASSMTGDQPQHFGDGTRLSIL.

The gene calls are TRBV5-4 and TRBJ2-2, with 7 bases fitting TRBD1. Germline V gives CDR1 SGHNT, CDR2 YYREEE (reference sequence). The length of the CDR3 is 16 residues. The ends lost 4 bases at V and 0 bases at J; junction bases unmatched: 6. The DNA of the CDR3 is TGTGCCAGCAGCGGACGGGACAGAGCGAACACCGGGGAGCTGTTTTTT. It is translated as CASSGRDRANTGELFF.

This clonotype appeared a few times. The chain recombines TRBV5-1 with TRBJ1-5, with TRBD1 identical over 7 bases. Germline CDR1 SGHRS, CDR2 YFSETQ. The CDR3 is 15 amino acids. Unmatched junction bases numbered 4, after V lost 0 bases and J lost 4 bases. The CDR3 DNA sequence: TGCGCCAGCAGCTTGGCCGGGACAGCGAATCAGCCCCAGCATTTT. Protein: CASSLAGTANQPQHF.

This clonotype was observed a single time. The J gene is TRBJ1-1, the V gene TRBV29-1, with D perhaps matching TRBD1 (5 bases). V gave up 6 bases and J gave up 5 bases, with 7 bases separating them. Germline-derived CDR1 and CDR2 are SQVTM and ANQGSEA. The CDR3 consists of 10 residues. The CDR3 DNA sequence: TGCAGCGTAAGGGGAACTGAAGCTTTCTTT. Protein sequence: CSVRGTEAFF.

This clonotype was recorded only once. The chain employs TRBV5-5 and TRBJ1-4; TRBD1 is a possible D gene (6 bases). This CDR3 region has 14 residues. V was trimmed by 1 base and J by 6 bases, leaving 10 bases between them. Germline assignment: CDR1 SGHKS and CDR2 YYEKEE (reference sequence). The CDR3 is CASSLFPGDEKLFF. The CDR3 region has the DNA TGTGCCAGCAGCTTGTTCCCAGGGGATGAAAAACTGTTTTTT. The full variable domain, in which reference TRBV5-5 and TRBJ1-4 provide the parts outside the CDR3, is DAGVTQSPTHLIKTRGQQVTLRCSPISGHKSVSWYQQVLGQGPQFIFQYYEKEERGRGNFPDRFSARQFPNYSSELNVNALLLGDSALYLCASSLFPGDEKLFFGSGTQLSVL.

The chain recombines TRBV3-1 with TRBJ2-6; D not resolved. Trimming removed 3 bases at V and 4 bases at J, with 16 bases between. Per the germline V gene, CDR1 is LGHDT and CDR2 is YNNKEL (reference sequence). This CDR3 spans 17 amino acids. The CDR3 coding sequence is TGTGCCAGCAGCCAGCAGGTTAAACCATCCGGGGCCAACGTCCTGACTTTC. This codes for CASSQQVKPSGANVLTF.

The chain recombines TRBV9 with TRBJ2-5, with TRBD2 matching over 10 bases. Unmatched junction bases numbered 5, after V lost 2 bases and J lost 4 bases. This CDR3 is built from 15 residues. Looked up from germline, CDR1 is SGDLS and CDR2 is YYNGEE. The CDR3 here is CASSVLAGVGETQYF. CDR3 bases: TGTGCCAGCAGCGTCCTAGCGGGAGTCGGAGAGACCCAGTACTTC.

CDR3 region: CASSWTGARTDTQYF. In DNA form, the CDR3 reads TGCGCCAGCAGCTGGACAGGGGCGAGGACAGATACGCAGTATTTT. The genes are TRBV5-1 and TRBJ2-3; 9 bases map to TRBD1. Germline CDR1 SGHRS, CDR2 YFSETQ. This CDR3 is built from 15 residues. The V and J ends lost 3 bases and 3 bases, in that order; junction bases with no gene match: 5.

The V and J genes are TRBV20-1 and TRBJ2-5, with D perhaps matching TRBD2 (5 bases). V lost 0 bases and J 3 bases, leaving 14 bases between the germline ends. CDR3 length equals 15 residues. Germline loops: CDR1 DFQATT, CDR2 SNEGSKA (reference sequence). CDR3: CSARDPWTSKETQYF. The CDR3 nucleotides are TGCAGTGCTAGAGATCCGTGGACTTCCAAAGAGACCCAGTACTTC.

The gene calls are TRBV12-3 or TRBV12-4 and TRBJ2-5; 9 bases align to TRBD1. Losses at the gene ends were 4 bases for V and 3 bases for J; bases not matched to a gene: 3. This CDR3 comprises 14 residues. The CDR3 protein is CASSSDRGEETQYF. The CDR3 nucleotides read TGTGCCAGCAGTTCGGACAGGGGCGAAGAGACCCAGTACTTC.

The V call is TRBV30, the J call TRBJ1-4; 10 bases align to TRBD1. After removal of 4 bases from V and 4 bases from J, the junction contained 6 bases not matched to a gene. The germline V gene has CDR1 GTSNPN and CDR2 SVGIG (reference sequence). The CDR3 runs 15 residues. CDR3 sequence reads: CAWTRQGALNEKLFF. The CDR3 bases are TGTGCCTGGACGCGACAGGGGGCCCTTAATGAAAAACTGTTTTTT.

The chain recombines TRBV14 with TRBJ1-6; D unresolved. V lost 3 bases and J lost 7, with 10 bases in between. Germline V gene data show CDR1 as SGHDN and CDR2 as FVKESK. The CDR3 loop spans 14 amino acids. CDR3 nucleotide sequence: TGTGCCAGCAGCCAGAACAGAGGGAATTCACCCCTCCACTTT. Translated: CASSQNRGNSPLHF.

The V call is TRBV18, the J call TRBJ1-1, with D maybe TRBD1 (6 bases). Germline V gene lookup returns CDR1 KGHSH and CDR2 LQKENI. This CDR3 has 14 residues. Between the trimmed V and J ends, which lost 2 bases and 5 bases, there was a span of 12 bases. The CDR3 is CASSPSTGQTEAFF. The CDR3 nucleotides read TGTGCCAGCTCACCATCAACGGGACAAACTGAAGCTTTCTTT.

As regards this clonotype: A junction end diverges from the germline sequence, so it may reflect a read error. The V gene is TRBV7-7, the J gene TRBJ1-3; D unresolved. The V gene's germline CDR1 is SSHAT and CDR2 FNYEAQ (reference sequence). This CDR3 comprises 15 residues. In DNA form, the CDR3 reads TGTGCTAGCAGCTTAACTCCAGCCTCTGGAAACACCATATATTTT. It is translated as CASSLTPASGNTIYF. The complete variable domain, with remaining parts taken from reference TRBV7-7 and TRBJ1-3, reads GAGVSQSPRYKVTKRGQDVTLRCDPISSHATLYWYQQALGQGPEFLTYFNYEAQPDKSGLPSDRFSAERPEGSISTLTIQRTEQRDSAMYRCASSLTPASGNTIYFGEGSWLTVV.

The chain joins TRBV6-5 to TRBJ2-7; unclear D gene. V lost 0 bases and J 0 bases, leaving 6 bases between the germline ends. This CDR3 is 14 amino acids long. CDR1 and CDR2 from the germline V gene are MNHEY and SVGAGI. The CDR3 sequence is CASSYSGVSYEQYF. DNA for the CDR3: TGTGCCAGCAGTTACTCTGGCGTCTCCTACGAGCAGTACTTC.

J is TRBJ1-5 and V is TRBV6-1, with TRBD1 identical over 11 bases. The germline V gene has CDR1 MNHNS and CDR2 SASEGT. There are 16 residues in the CDR3. The J segment lost 7 bases and the V segment lost 3 bases, leaving 8 bases of the junction unmatched. This CDR3 reads CASSDRDRGSGQPQHF. As DNA, the CDR3 is TGTGCCAGCAGTGACCGGGACAGGGGGTCGGGACAGCCCCAGCATTTT.

This chain connects TRBV18 to TRBJ1-1; no clear D gene. V was trimmed by 3 bases and J by 2 bases, leaving 7 bases between them. The germline V gene encodes CDR1 KGHSH and CDR2 LQKENI. The CDR3 runs 13 residues. The CDR3 DNA reads as TGTGCCAGCTCACCGTCAGTTAACACTGAAGCTTTCTTT. Its protein is CASSPSVNTEAFF. Combining the CDR3 with reference TRBV18 and TRBJ1-1 gives the whole variable domain NAGVMQNPRHLVRRRGQEARLRCSPMKGHSHVYWYRQLPEEGLKFMVYLQKENIIDESGMPKERFSAEFPKEGPSILRIQQVVRGDSAAYFCASSPSVNTEAFFGQGTRLTVV.

The chain couples TRBV5-1 to TRBJ2-3; D uncertain. This CDR3 contains 13 residues. Germline V gene sequence: CDR1 SGHRS, CDR2 YFSETQ. Deletions cut 5 bases from V and 9 bases from J, with 16 bases between. CDR3 protein: CASSKEVGRTQYF. The CDR3 coding sequence is TGCGCCAGCAGTAAGGAAGTCGGGCGCACGCAGTATTTT.

The chain joins TRBV27 to TRBJ2-1; maybe TRBD1 (6 bases). Trimming took off 7 bases at V and 7 bases at J, with 20 bases between the two ends. The CDR3 spans 15 residues. The germline V gene has CDR1 MNHEY and CDR2 SMNVEV (reference sequence). CDR3 bases: TGTGCCAGCAATCCCGGGACAAGTTCCAGGAATGAGCAGTTCTTC. This sequence encodes CASNPGTSSRNEQFF.

The V gene is TRBV29-1, the J gene TRBJ2-7; 9 bases align to TRBD2. The CDR3 has 14 residues. J gave up 2 bases and V 8 bases, and 10 bases lay outside the gene matches. Per germline, CDR1 SQVTM and CDR2 ANQGSEA. The CDR3 DNA follows: TGCAGCCTAAGAGCTAGCGGGATCGCCTACGAGCAGTACGTC. Translated, it gives CSLRASGIAYEQYV.

This chain connects TRBV20-1 to TRBJ1-1; maybe TRBD1 (5 bases). The ends were cut back, 3 bases at V and 1 base at J, with 15 bases in the middle. In germline, CDR1 is DFQATT, CDR2 SNEGSKA (reference sequence). The CDR3 totals 15 residues. CDR3 loop: CSASGAGWGNTEAFF. Written as DNA, the CDR3 is TGCAGTGCTAGCGGGGCCGGTTGGGGGAACACTGAAGCTTTCTTT.

The chain joins TRBV3-1 to TRBJ2-7, with D unclear. The CDR3 consists of 13 residues. Germline CDR1 reads LGHDT; CDR2 reads YNNKEL (reference sequence). V lost 4 bases, J lost 2 bases, and 9 bases lay in between. CDR3 residues: CASSLQPPYEQYF. DNA of the CDR3: TGTGCCAGCAGCCTTCAACCCCCCTACGAGCAGTACTTC.

The chain recombines TRBV19 with TRBJ2-1; 8 bases agree with TRBD1. Germline lookup yields CDR1 LNHDA and CDR2 SQIVND (reference sequence). J gave up 9 bases and V 5 bases, and 9 bases lay outside the gene matches. CDR3 length: 14 amino acids. The CDR3 DNA is TGTGCCAGTAGTTCTGGGACAGGACGGAGTGAGCAGTTCTTC. Its translation is CASSSGTGRSEQFF.